The clone carrying this TCR beta chain was observed a few times. The library protocol tagged individual cDNA molecules with unique molecular identifiers. TCRdb re-analysed the 5' RACE reads in MiXCR, keeping a single row per CDR3 protein. The sample records 55,000 to 75,000 distinct CDR3 sequences, 6.5% to 8.5% being singletons. The data stem from a study of early T cells in non-severe SARS-CoV-2 infection. V was clipped by 5 bases and J by 3 bases; unmatched bases: 5. The germline V gene has CDR1 SGHTA and CDR2 FQGNSA. There are 15 residues in the CDR3. The clonotype was recovered from an adult who was a healthcare worker with PCR-confirmed SARS-CoV-2 infection or an uninfected control (not recorded which). The chain combines TRBV7-2 with TRBJ2-2; 8 positions agree with TRBD1. The sequenced sample was whole blood. The DNA for the CDR3 is TGTGCCAGCAGCCCGCAGGGGGCGTACACCGGGGAGCTGTTTTTT. Translating gives CASSPQGAYTGELFF. The entire variable domain, with the rest obtained from reference TRBV7-2 and TRBJ2-2, is as follows: GAGVSQSPSNKVTEKGKDVELRCDPISGHTALYWYRQSLGQGLEFLIYFQGNSAPDKSGLPSDRFSAERTGGSVSTLTIQRTQQEDSAVYLCASSPQGAYTGELFFGEGSRLTVL.